Each of the 15 T cell receptor beta chains below was sequenced from the same sample in a study of CD8+ T cells in alopecia areata. cDNA reverse transcribed from extracted RNA served as the sequencing template. Only in-frame clones appear in the TCRdb table, and some are missing; sequencing was by immunoSEQ multiplex PCR. The sample consists of about 69,000 clones, 55% to 75% of them appearing once. Sequencing was performed on CD8+ T cells sorted from blood, taken at week 0. The receptors come from a human donor with alopecia areata.

The chain couples TRBV5-1 to TRBJ2-7; tentatively, D is TRBD1 or TRBD2 (5 bases each). The V end was cut by 3 bases, the J end by 2 bases, with 12 bases between. Germline V gives CDR1 SGHRS, CDR2 YFSETQ. This CDR3 has 14 amino acids. CDR3 DNA: TGCGCCAGCAGCTCTGGGACGGGGACCTACGAGCAGTACTTC. Translated: CASSSGTGTYEQYF.

The J gene is TRBJ1-1, the V gene TRBV27; D is perhaps TRBD1 (5 bases). Germline V gives CDR1 MNHEY, CDR2 SMNVEV (reference sequence). V lost 7 bases and J lost 3, with 18 bases in between. The CDR3 is 15 amino acids. The CDR3 protein is CASTPNWGLDTEAFF. Written as DNA, the CDR3 is TGTGCCAGCACCCCGAATTGGGGCTTGGACACTGAAGCTTTCTTT.

This clone was seen a few times. The chain couples TRBV30 to TRBJ1-1; 10 bases are a match to TRBD1. Per the germline V gene, CDR1 is GTSNPN and CDR2 is SVGIG (reference sequence). CDR3 size: 14 residues. J gave up 6 bases and V 5 bases, and 9 bases lay outside the gene matches. In DNA, the CDR3 is TGTGCCTGGCGACCGGGACAGGGGTCCCCTGAAGCTTTCTTT. Amino acid sequence: CAWRPGQGSPEAFF.

The gene calls are TRBV5-5 and TRBJ2-5; D unresolved. This CDR3 is 13 amino acids long. The V and J ends lost 1 base and 5 bases respectively, with 9 bases between them. The germline CDR1 and CDR2 sequences are SGHKS and YYEKEE (reference sequence). The CDR3 DNA is TGTGCCAGCAGCTTGTGGTCCGAGGAGACCCAGTACTTC. Its translation is CASSLWSEETQYF.

In regard to this clone: Other nucleotide sequences from this sample produce the same CDR3. The V and J genes are TRBV5-1 and TRBJ2-7; D not certain. From germline, CDR1 is SGHRS and CDR2 YFSETQ. The V end lost 0 bases, the J end lost 2 bases, and 6 bases lay between the germline ends. The CDR3 has 13 residues. CDR3 region: CASSLAGTYEQYF. DNA for the CDR3: TGCGCCAGCAGCTTGGCTGGAACCTACGAGCAGTACTTC.

The gene calls are TRBV7-9 and TRBJ2-4; 9 bases are a match to TRBD1. Germline V gene data show CDR1 as SEHNR and CDR2 as FQNEAQ (reference sequence). J gave up 9 bases and V 5 bases, and 11 bases lay outside the gene matches. CDR3 size: 15 residues. The CDR3 region is CASSVRDRDSGIQYF. Here the CDR3 DNA reads TGTGCCAGCAGCGTCCGGGACAGGGATTCGGGCATTCAGTACTTC.

The chain employs TRBV10-3 and TRBJ2-7; a possible D gene is TRBD1 (6 bases). In germline, CDR1 is ENHRY, CDR2 SYGVKD. CDR3 length: 12 amino acids. Trimming removed 10 bases at V and 2 bases at J, with 12 bases between. Here the CDR3 DNA reads TGTGCCACCTTGGGACAAGCCTACGAGCAGTACTTC. Its translation is CATLGQAYEQYF.

The rearrangement links TRBV6-5 to TRBJ1-6, with a weak D call TRBD1 (5 bases). Trimming left V 2 bases short and J 5 bases short, with 13 bases between. The CDR3 is 16 amino acids. Looked up from germline, CDR1 is MNHEY and CDR2 is SVGAGI. The CDR3 DNA is TGTGCCAGCAGTTACGGGGGTCGAAGGGATAATTCACCCCTCCACTTT. Its translation is CASSYGGRRDNSPLHF.

The gene calls are TRBV5-6 and TRBJ2-5; perhaps TRBD2 as D (5 bases). The CDR3 is made up of 12 amino acids. Trimming left V 1 base short and J 5 bases short, with 6 bases between. The germline V gene encodes CDR1 SGHDT and CDR2 YYEEEE. This CDR3 is CASSLSGETQYF. The CDR3 region has the DNA TGTGCCAGCAGCTTGTCGGGGGAGACCCAGTACTTC.

V is TRBV2 and J is TRBJ2-1, with TRBD2 identical over 11 bases. V gave up 5 bases and J gave up 5 bases; unmatched junction bases: 5. The CDR3 runs 15 residues. The germline CDR1 and CDR2 sequences are SNHLY and FYNNEI. The CDR3 here is CASSFPGLADNEQFF. The CDR3 nucleotides read TGTGCCAGCAGTTTTCCGGGACTAGCGGACAATGAGCAGTTCTTC. The full variable domain, rest sourced from reference TRBV2 and TRBJ2-1, is EPEVTQTPSHQVTQMGQEVILRCVPISNHLYFYWYRQILGQKVEFLVSFYNNEISEKSEIFDDQFSVERPDGSNFTLKIRSTKLEDSAMYFCASSFPGLADNEQFFGPGTRLTVL.

In this sample, this clone turned up a few times. The chain has TRBV5-1 and TRBJ1-1, with D perhaps TRBD1 (5 bases). With 3 bases removed from V and 1 base from J, the gap between germline ends came to 13 bases. The CDR3 consists of 15 residues. Germline V gene data show CDR1 as SGHRS and CDR2 as YFSETQ. This CDR3 reads CASSSSGTANTEAFF. The DNA of the CDR3 is TGCGCCAGCAGCTCGAGCGGGACGGCGAACACTGAAGCTTTCTTT.

The chain couples TRBV7-9 to TRBJ1-1; maybe TRBD1 (6 bases). CDR3 size: 13 residues. Germline values: CDR1 SEHNR, CDR2 FQNEAQ (reference sequence). Trimming stripped 0 bases from V and 4 bases from J, with 6 bases between. CDR3 bases: TGTGCCAGCAGCTTAGCGACAGGCACTGAAGCTTTCTTT. This gives the protein CASSLATGTEAFF.

The genes are TRBV19 and TRBJ1-1; D gene ambiguous. CDR3 length: 14 residues. The V gene lost 3 bases and the J gene lost 0 bases, with 8 bases spanning the gap. The V gene's germline CDR1 is LNHDA and CDR2 SQIVND (reference sequence). The CDR3 loop reads CASSMVGMNTEAFF. CDR3 nucleotide sequence: TGTGCCAGTAGTATGGTGGGGATGAACACTGAAGCTTTCTTT.

V and J are TRBV6-5 and TRBJ2-3; 10 bases match TRBD1. CDR3 size: 14 residues. J was trimmed by 4 bases and V by 5 bases; bases with no gene match: 3. Germline lookup yields CDR1 MNHEY and CDR2 SVGAGI. CDR3 loop: CASSDDRGPDTQYF. The DNA of the CDR3 is TGTGCCAGCAGTGACGACAGGGGGCCAGATACGCAGTATTTT.

The chain combines TRBV6-5 with TRBJ1-2; D uncertain. CDR3 length: 13 amino acids. Trimming left V 2 bases short and J 6 bases short, with 10 bases between. Germline V gene data show CDR1 as MNHEY and CDR2 as SVGAGI. The chain's CDR3 is CASSYLRTDGYTF. CDR3 DNA sequence: TGTGCCAGCAGTTACCTTCGGACGGATGGCTACACCTTC.